This T cell receptor (beta chain) derives from a study of cytomegalovirus exposure and HLA in healthy donors. At the level of the study: HLA-typed donors were the source of some 85 million unique TCRs, which an early data release held. Across some 400 genotyped donors, approximately 81% landed in the Caucasian-associated ancestry cluster. Study results and caveats: Investigators reported 164 TCR beta chains as tied to cytomegalovirus. The authors judged a highly shared variant cluster likely a sequencing artifact.

60 Vbeta and 13 Jbeta primers were used in PCR. TCRdb keeps only in-frame clones here, not all; method: immunoSEQ multiplex PCR. The data hold about 99,000 clones, with around 66% observed a single time. Turning to this clone: Its cognate antigen is unknown.

V shed 4 bases and J 8 bases; nucleotides not matched to a gene: 8. Germline lookup yields CDR1 SGHNT and CDR2 YYREEE (reference sequence). The CDR3 runs to 13 residues. The chain recombines TRBV5-4 with TRBJ1-2, with TRBD1 identical over 7 bases. The sample taken for sequencing was PBMCs. This TCR derives from a woman between 45 and 60 years old in good health and CMV-seronegative. The CDR3: CASSRQGPRGYTF. As DNA, the CDR3 is TGTGCCAGCAGCCGACAGGGCCCGCGGGGCTACACCTTC.